A selection of T cell receptor beta chains follows, all from one sample in a study of preoperative IRX-2 immunotherapy in early breast cancer. Using immunoSEQ multiplex PCR, the repertoire was profiled, and TCRdb retains in-frame clones only, with some absent. The table has 20,000 to 30,000 clones, around 87% seen once; the top ten hold approximately 9%. Source: tumor tissue, taken after IRX-2 immunotherapy. The receptors originated from a human donor with breast cancer. Each CDR3 is given with its conserved first and last residue. A D gene is named only where the DNA matches it firmly. Some rows mark clone size as missing; the rest say once, few, many or name a class of expanded clone.

CASSLEAGVKDEQFF	TGCGCCAGCAGCTTGGAGGCAGGGGTGAAGGATGAGCAGTTCTTC	TRBJ2-1	TRBV5-1	-	-
CASSIVGLDEYNEQFF	TGTGCCAGTAGTATAGTGGGGCTGGACGAGTACAATGAGCAGTTCTTC	TRBJ2-1	TRBV19	-	-
CAWSEPNQPQHF	TGTGCCTGGAGTGAACCCAATCAGCCCCAGCATTTT	TRBJ1-5	TRBV30	-	-
CASSTGWNIQYF	TGTGCCAGCAGCACAGGGTGGAACATTCAGTACTTC	TRBJ2-4	TRBV11-2	-	-
CASHGGGPGGYTF	TGTGCCAGCCATGGCGGGGGGCCCGGGGGCTACACCTTC	TRBJ1-2	TRBV7-9	-	-
CASGSGHEQYF	TGTGCTAGTGGTTCCGGGCACGAGCAGTACTTC	TRBJ2-7	TRBV12-5	-	-
CASSLAGENTGELFF	TGTGCCAGCAGCCTAGCGGGGGAGAACACCGGGGAGCTGTTTTTT	TRBJ2-2	TRBV7-2	TRBD2	-
CASSLGTRGFGQPQHF	TGTGCCAGCAGCTTAGGTACCAGGGGTTTCGGTCAGCCCCAGCATTTT	TRBJ1-5	TRBV7-9	-	-
CASSGRGSNQPQHF	TGTGCCAGCAGCGGTAGGGGTAGCAATCAGCCCCAGCATTTT	TRBJ1-5	TRBV7-6	-	once
CASSPTGGAGGNQPQHF	TGTGCCAGCTCACCCACAGGGGGCGCAGGGGGCAATCAGCCCCAGCATTTT	TRBJ1-5	TRBV18	TRBD1	-
CASSEGGQGARNYGYTF	TGTGCCAGCAGTGAAGGGGGACAGGGGGCAAGAAACTATGGCTACACCTTC	TRBJ1-2	TRBV6-1	TRBD1	-
CASSIGDSGANVLTF	TGTGCCAGTAGTATCGGAGACTCTGGGGCCAACGTCCTGACTTTC	TRBJ2-6	TRBV19	-	-
CASSLGLLTGELFF	TGTGCCAGCAGTTTAGGACTGCTCACCGGGGAGCTGTTTTTT	TRBJ2-2	TRBV27	-	once
CASTDMGGYQETQYF	TGTGCCAGCACCGATATGGGGGGGTACCAAGAGACCCAGTACTTC	TRBJ2-5	TRBV28	TRBD2	-
CASSGQGAGGTNEKLFF	TGTGCCAGCAGTGGTCAGGGGGCGGGTGGAACTAATGAAAAACTGTTTTTT	TRBJ1-4	TRBV28	TRBD1	-
CASRAGGLPYDEQFF	TGTGCCAGCAGAGCGGGAGGCCTACCGTATGATGAGCAGTTCTTC	TRBJ2-1	TRBV6-5	TRBD2	-
CASDRGMGEQFF	TGTGCCAGCGATCGGGGCATGGGTGAGCAGTTCTTC	TRBJ2-1	TRBV5-4	-	-
CAWSGQWGKASYEQYF	TGTGCCTGGAGTGGGCAGTGGGGAAAGGCCTCCTACGAGCAGTACTTC	TRBJ2-7	TRBV30	-	-
CAIGEEQPNTEAFF	TGTGCCATAGGGGAGGAACAGCCGAACACTGAAGCTTTCTTT	TRBJ1-1	TRBV10-3	-	-
CASSEGRGTSGGSRNEQFF	TGTGCCAGCAGTGAAGGCCGGGGGACTAGCGGGGGGAGTCGCAATGAGCAGTTCTTC	TRBJ2-1	TRBV2	TRBD2	-
CASSLGREGLTKNIQYF	TGTGCCAGCAGCTTAGGGCGGGAGGGCCTAACCAAAAACATTCAGTACTTC	TRBJ2-4	TRBV7-8	TRBD2	-
CASSVQGNSPLHF	TGTGCCAGTAGTGTTCAGGGTAATTCACCCCTCCACTTT	TRBJ1-6	TRBV19	-	-